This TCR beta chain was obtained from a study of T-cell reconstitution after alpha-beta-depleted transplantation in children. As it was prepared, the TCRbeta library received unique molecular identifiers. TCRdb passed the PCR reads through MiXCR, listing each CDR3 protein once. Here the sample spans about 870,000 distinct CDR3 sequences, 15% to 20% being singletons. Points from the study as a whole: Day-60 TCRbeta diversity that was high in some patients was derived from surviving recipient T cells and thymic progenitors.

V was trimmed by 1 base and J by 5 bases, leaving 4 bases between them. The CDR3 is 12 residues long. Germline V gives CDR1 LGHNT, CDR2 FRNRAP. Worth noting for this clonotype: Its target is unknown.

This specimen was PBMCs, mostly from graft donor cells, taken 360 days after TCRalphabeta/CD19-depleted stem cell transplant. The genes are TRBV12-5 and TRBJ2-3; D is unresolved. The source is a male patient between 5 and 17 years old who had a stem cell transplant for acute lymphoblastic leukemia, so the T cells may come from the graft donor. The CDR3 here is CASGLALDTQYF. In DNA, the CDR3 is TGTGCTAGTGGTTTGGCTCTAGATACGCAGTATTTT.